Listed below are T cell receptor beta chains from one sample, sequenced in a study of blood T cell repertoires in COVID-19. Sequenced by immunoSEQ multiplex PCR; TCRdb stores in-frame clones only, minus some. The sample includes some 150,000 clones, 80% to 90% of them seen just once. Sequenced input: peripheral blood. These receptors were collected from a woman in her thirties or forties with acute or convalescent COVID-19. Both conserved end residues are part of each CDR3. The order of the fields is clone size, J gene, D gene, V gene, CDR3 protein, CDR3 DNA. D genes are given only for firm matches. Some rows mark clone size as missing; the rest say once, few, many or name a class of expanded clone.

abundance: .; j_gene: TRBJ1-1; d_gene: TRBD1; v_gene: TRBV30; CDR3aa: CAWKGQVGTEAFF; CDR3nt: TGTGCCTGGAAGGGACAGGTGGGTACTGAAGCTTTCTTT
abundance: .; j_gene: TRBJ2-3; d_gene: .; v_gene: TRBV11-3; CDR3aa: CASSYSMDRTDTQYF; CDR3nt: TGTGCCAGCAGCTACTCCATGGACAGAACAGATACGCAGTATTTT
abundance: .; j_gene: TRBJ2-7; d_gene: TRBD1; v_gene: TRBV27; CDR3aa: CASKDRAWGYEQYF; CDR3nt: TGTGCCAGCAAGGACAGGGCCTGGGGTTACGAGCAGTACTTC
abundance: .; j_gene: TRBJ1-1; d_gene: TRBD1; v_gene: TRBV2; CDR3aa: CASSGQGRGTEAFF; CDR3nt: TGTGCCAGCAGCGGACAGGGCCGGGGCACTGAAGCTTTCTTT
abundance: .; j_gene: TRBJ1-3; d_gene: .; v_gene: TRBV4-2; CDR3aa: CASSQGFEGVRNTIYF; CDR3nt: TGTGCCAGCAGCCAAGGATTCGAGGGGGTCAGAAACACCATATATTTT
abundance: .; j_gene: TRBJ2-7; d_gene: .; v_gene: TRBV28; CDR3aa: CASSLVIPGYPNYEQYF; CDR3nt: TGTGCCAGCAGTTTGGTCATACCGGGTTACCCCAACTACGAGCAGTACTTC
abundance: few; j_gene: TRBJ2-5; d_gene: TRBD2; v_gene: TRBV15; CDR3aa: CATSGGLAVQETQYF; CDR3nt: TGTGCCACCAGCGGAGGACTAGCGGTTCAAGAGACCCAGTACTTC
abundance: .; j_gene: TRBJ1-1; d_gene: TRBD1; v_gene: TRBV7-3; CDR3aa: CASSPGQGTTEAFF; CDR3nt: TGTGCCAGCAGCCCTGGACAGGGAACCACTGAAGCTTTCTTT
abundance: .; j_gene: TRBJ1-5; d_gene: TRBD1; v_gene: TRBV6-2/TRBV6-3; CDR3aa: CASSYLSGTVSNQPQHF; CDR3nt: TGTGCCAGCAGTTATTTATCCGGGACAGTTAGCAATCAGCCCCAGCATTTT
abundance: .; j_gene: TRBJ1-4; d_gene: TRBD1; v_gene: TRBV5-4; CDR3aa: CASSSDRGPNEKLFF; CDR3nt: TGTGCCAGCAGCTCTGACAGGGGACCTAATGAAAAACTGTTTTTT
abundance: .; j_gene: TRBJ2-3; d_gene: .; v_gene: TRBV27; CDR3aa: CASSLSGTQYF; CDR3nt: TGTGCCAGCAGTTTGTCCGGTACGCAGTATTTT
abundance: .; j_gene: TRBJ2-3; d_gene: TRBD2; v_gene: TRBV6-5; CDR3aa: CALGRASSTDTQYF; CDR3nt: TGTGCTCTCGGGAGGGCCTCGAGCACAGATACGCAGTATTTT
abundance: few; j_gene: TRBJ2-3; d_gene: .; v_gene: TRBV10-3; CDR3aa: CAIRMGGGGTDTQYF; CDR3nt: TGTGCCATCCGGATGGGAGGCGGGGGCACAGATACGCAGTATTTT
abundance: .; j_gene: TRBJ2-7; d_gene: TRBD2; v_gene: TRBV4-3; CDR3aa: CASSQGNGLAGGHIYEQYF; CDR3nt: TGCGCCAGCAGCCAAGGGAATGGACTAGCGGGAGGGCATATTTACGAGCAGTACTTC
abundance: .; j_gene: TRBJ2-7; d_gene: TRBD1; v_gene: TRBV19; CDR3aa: CASSPGTGEGEQYF; CDR3nt: TGTGCCAGTAGTCCCGGGACAGGGGAAGGAGAGCAGTACTTC
abundance: .; j_gene: TRBJ1-5; d_gene: .; v_gene: TRBV9; CDR3aa: CASSLGLESNQPQHF; CDR3nt: TGTGCCAGCAGCTTAGGACTTGAGAGCAATCAGCCCCAGCATTTT
abundance: .; j_gene: TRBJ1-1; d_gene: TRBD1; v_gene: TRBV18; CDR3aa: CASSPDRDSRAFF; CDR3nt: TGTGCCAGCTCACCGGACAGGGACTCCCGAGCTTTCTTT
abundance: .; j_gene: TRBJ2-3; d_gene: TRBD2; v_gene: TRBV10-3; CDR3aa: CAISERIAGTSTDTQYF; CDR3nt: TGTGCCATCAGTGAGAGGATAGCGGGAACTAGCACAGATACGCAGTATTTT
abundance: .; j_gene: TRBJ1-5; d_gene: TRBD1; v_gene: TRBV2; CDR3aa: CASRGGQSLNQPQHF; CDR3nt: TGTGCCAGCAGGGGGGGACAGTCTCTCAATCAGCCCCAGCATTTT
abundance: .; j_gene: TRBJ1-4; d_gene: TRBD1; v_gene: TRBV7-8; CDR3aa: CASSLAGTGGEKLFF; CDR3nt: TGTGCCAGCAGCTTAGCAGGGACAGGGGGTGAAAAACTGTTTTTT
abundance: .; j_gene: TRBJ1-2; d_gene: .; v_gene: TRBV5-4; CDR3aa: CASSLGQRYGYTF; CDR3nt: TGTGCCAGCAGCTTGGGGCAGCGCTATGGCTACACCTTC
abundance: .; j_gene: TRBJ2-7; d_gene: TRBD1; v_gene: TRBV29-1; CDR3aa: CSVGLGTGYTEQYF; CDR3nt: TGCAGCGTTGGGTTAGGGACAGGGTATACCGAGCAGTACTTC
abundance: .; j_gene: TRBJ1-2; d_gene: .; v_gene: TRBV27; CDR3aa: CASSLSMGFYGYTF; CDR3nt: TGTGCCAGCAGTTTATCGATGGGCTTCTATGGCTACACCTTC
abundance: .; j_gene: TRBJ2-3; d_gene: TRBD2; v_gene: TRBV27; CDR3aa: CASSKRGTSASTDTQYF; CDR3nt: TGTGCCAGCAGTAAAAGGGGGACTAGCGCCAGCACAGATACGCAGTATTTT
abundance: .; j_gene: TRBJ1-5; d_gene: .; v_gene: TRBV14; CDR3aa: CASSQDLGRNQPQHF; CDR3nt: TGTGCCAGCAGCCAAGATTTGGGGCGCAATCAGCCCCAGCATTTT
abundance: .; j_gene: TRBJ2-2; d_gene: .; v_gene: TRBV12-3/TRBV12-4; CDR3aa: CASSPQVAGELFF; CDR3nt: TGTGCCAGCAGTCCTCAGGTCGCCGGGGAGCTGTTTTTT
abundance: .; j_gene: TRBJ2-1; d_gene: TRBD2; v_gene: TRBV7-3; CDR3aa: CASSLLAGGSGNEQFF; CDR3nt: TGTGCCAGCAGCTTGTTAGCGGGGGGTTCTGGCAATGAGCAGTTCTTC
abundance: .; j_gene: TRBJ1-2; d_gene: .; v_gene: TRBV3-1/TRBV3-2; CDR3aa: CASSHDDIYYGYTF; CDR3nt: TGTGCCAGCAGCCATGATGACATTTACTATGGCTACACCTTC
abundance: .; j_gene: TRBJ1-1; d_gene: .; v_gene: TRBV27; CDR3aa: CASSSLGAGQSEAFF; CDR3nt: TGTGCCAGCAGTTCGCTAGGGGCAGGGCAATCTGAAGCTTTCTTT
abundance: .; j_gene: TRBJ1-4; d_gene: .; v_gene: TRBV7-9; CDR3aa: CASAPGGTSLVWTNEKLFF; CDR3nt: TGTGCCAGCGCCCCCGGGGGGACGAGCTTAGTATGGACTAATGAAAAACTGTTTTTT
abundance: .; j_gene: TRBJ2-7; d_gene: TRBD2; v_gene: TRBV11-2; CDR3aa: CASSYIPGLAYEQYF; CDR3nt: TGTGCCAGCAGCTACATACCGGGACTAGCCTACGAGCAGTACTTC